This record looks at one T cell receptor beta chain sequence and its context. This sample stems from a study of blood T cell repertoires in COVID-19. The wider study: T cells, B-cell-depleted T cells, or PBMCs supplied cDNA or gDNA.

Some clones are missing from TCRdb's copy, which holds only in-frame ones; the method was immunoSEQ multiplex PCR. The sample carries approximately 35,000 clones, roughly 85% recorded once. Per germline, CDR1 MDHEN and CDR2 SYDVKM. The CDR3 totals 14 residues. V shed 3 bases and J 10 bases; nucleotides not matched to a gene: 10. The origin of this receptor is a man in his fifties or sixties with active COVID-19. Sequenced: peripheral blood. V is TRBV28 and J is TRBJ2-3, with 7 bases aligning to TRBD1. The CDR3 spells CASSLVQRQGAQYF. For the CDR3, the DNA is TGTGCCAGCAGTTTGGTTCAACGACAGGGCGCGCAGTATTTT.